The entry below gives a single TCR beta chain sequence along with its context. Its antigen is as yet unknown. V was trimmed by 8 bases and J by 0 bases, leaving 8 bases between them. The germline V gene has CDR1 SEHNR and CDR2 FQNEAQ (reference sequence). This CDR3 has 13 residues. This specimen belongs to a study of shared clonotypes between healthy human individuals. On the study more broadly: Each donor's CD4 naive and CD4 memory cells filled three plates apiece, CD8 naive two, and CD8 memory one. Regarding the study as a whole: Rarefaction showed sorted-subset sequencing was incomplete despite large depth. A limitation of the genetic and exposure-history diversity represented arose from few donors.

TCRdb keeps only in-frame clones here, not all; method: immunoSEQ multiplex PCR. Here the sample spans some 2 million clones, 90% to 95% being singletons. The origin of this receptor is a man aged 18 to 29 in good health. Sequencing was performed on naive CD4+ T cells sorted from blood. Described subset: CD45RA+ positively selected. The chain links TRBV7-9 to TRBJ1-3; D unclear. The CDR3 loop reads CASQDYSGNTIYF. CDR3 sequence (DNA): TGTGCCAGCCAGGATTACTCTGGAAACACCATATATTTT.